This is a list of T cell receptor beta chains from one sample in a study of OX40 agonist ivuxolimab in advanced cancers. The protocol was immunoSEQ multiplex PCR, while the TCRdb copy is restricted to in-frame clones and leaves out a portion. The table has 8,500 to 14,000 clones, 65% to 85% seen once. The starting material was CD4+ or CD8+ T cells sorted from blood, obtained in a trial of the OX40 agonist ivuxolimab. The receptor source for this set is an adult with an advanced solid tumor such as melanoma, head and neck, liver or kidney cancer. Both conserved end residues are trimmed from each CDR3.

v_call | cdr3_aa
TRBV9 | ASSVAGTSSETQY
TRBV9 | ASSLGQTNTEAF
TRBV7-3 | ASSPIGQTTNYGYT
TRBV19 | ASSLRGLEFYNEQF
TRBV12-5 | ASGLSVPSSYEQY
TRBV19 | ASSIVRGGPGELF
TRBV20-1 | SAHRGYGYT
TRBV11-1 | ASSPGRTGELF
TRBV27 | ASSLLASGGSSYNEQF
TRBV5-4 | ASKREDTYEQY
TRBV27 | ASSLGSQQY
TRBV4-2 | ASSQAAGTGASNYGYT
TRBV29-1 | SVEDRQGGLY
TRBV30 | AWNLAGRDTIY
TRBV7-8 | ASSPSVGNYGYT
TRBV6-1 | ASSVSSGSNLETQY
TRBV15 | ATSRDTRTSPSNEQF
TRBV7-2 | ASRTTSGRAYEQY
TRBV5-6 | ASSFASNEQF
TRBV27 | ASSSAETQY
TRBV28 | ASSLPYTDTQY
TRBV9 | ASSPPSSGTYNEQF
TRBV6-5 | ASSYSGAGGGQY
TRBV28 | ASSYRDRDSGELF
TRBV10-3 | AISESAYEQY
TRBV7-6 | ASSKGQTYEQY
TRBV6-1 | ASSEGESYEQY
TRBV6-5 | ASSYARSGEQY
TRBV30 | AWSVGFSRYANGYT
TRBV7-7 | ASSFVVGETQY
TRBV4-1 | ASSRSGNYNEQF
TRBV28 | ASSSGTNTGELF
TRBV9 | ASSVRDNEQY